This entry concerns a single T cell receptor beta chain. Its antigen is unknown. The sample belongs to a study of vaccination and CD4 T cells after COVID-19. Across the whole study: Two of the convalescents were Hispanic, and the group consisted of six males and four females. Study-wide results and limits: No early post-infection timepoints were studied, and convalescent patients studied were relatively few.

The V gene end was trimmed by 7 bases and the J gene end by 2 bases; junction bases not matched to a gene: 5. The CDR3 consists of 14 residues. Germline V gene sequence: CDR1 SGHTS, CDR2 YDEGEE. Cultured CD4+ T-cell DNA underwent Oncomine TCR Beta short-read sequencing. From the PCR reads, TCRdb called clonotypes with MiXCR, one entry per CDR3 protein. The sample records 11,000 or so distinct CDR3 sequences, roughly 26% being singletons. This sample's treatment: roughly 10-day PBMC culture with coronavirus spike peptide pools or control peptides (ViraFEST assay). IL-2 at 9.5 to 10 IU/ml and peptide pools at approximately 9.6 ug/ml were added to PBMCs cultured at two million per well.

Input material: cultured CD4+ T cells from blood. The J gene is TRBJ2-7, the V gene TRBV5-8; 11 bases line up with TRBD1. This TCR was sampled from a human donor with COVID-19. The CDR3 loop is CASGWGQGAYEQYF. The CDR3 coding sequence is TGTGCCAGCGGATGGGGACAGGGGGCCTACGAGCAGTACTTC.